The T cell receptor beta chain under discussion was sequenced for a study of human T cells and chemical hapten exposure. The CDR3 has 15 amino acids. The library tagged individual cDNA molecules with unique molecular identifiers. One entry per CDR3 protein results from TCRdb running MiXCR on the RACE reads. The table lists fewer than 200,000 distinct CDR3 sequences, around 24% of them singletons. Stated time point: patch test 1, 2 weeks after DPC sensitization. The treatment denotes: therapeutic diphenylcyclopropenone sensitization with weekly scalp DPC. The study drew its donors from alopecia patients who were 18 to 70 years old and suitable for DPC. Study-level results: Among expanded TCRs, significantly more large CDR3 similarity clusters formed than among controls. Alopecia was present in the donors, so their immune response may differ from healthy people's.

Comment on this clonotype: Its antigen is undetermined. A read error may explain this, as a much larger clone is one base away.

Sequencing was performed on whole blood, taken in connection with sensitization to the hapten diphenylcyclopropenone (DPC). The TCR originated in a woman between 50 and 59 years old with alopecia areata. Some clones in this sample may be carry-over from other donors' samples. The chain is built from TRBV12-3 or TRBV12-4 and TRBJ2-2, with D tentatively TRBD2 (5 bases). The chain's CDR3 is CASSFWQTYTGEPFF. CDR3 nucleotide sequence: TGTGCCAGCAGTTTCTGGCAGACCTACACCGGGGAGCCGTTTTTT.